The 4 T cell receptor beta chains listed next were all sequenced from one sample in a study of tumor and adjacent non-tumor tissue in lung cancer. A modified ARM-PCR protocol with three rounds of nested PCR amplified TCRbeta. TCRdb re-called the multiplex PCR reads through MiXCR, storing one row per CDR3 protein. This table holds 65,000 to 80,000 distinct CDR3 sequences, around 73% found once. No cell sorting was done before RNA was extracted from the tissue. The sample was lung tumor tissue. These receptors were collected from a man aged 55 to 70 with non-small cell lung cancer.

With regard to this clonotype: One end of the junction fails to match germline, which may point to a read error. The gene calls are TRBV29-1 and TRBJ2-2; D is tentatively TRBD1 or TRBD2 (6 bases each). Germline V lookup: CDR1 SQVTM, CDR2 ANQGSEA. This CDR3 region has 14 residues. The CDR3 DNA sequence: TGCAACATTGAAGAGGGGGGAAACACCGGGGAGCCGTTTTTT. Its protein product is CNIEEGGNTGEPFF.

To note about this clonotype: A much larger clonotype is one base distant, so this may be a read error. The DNA of the CDR3 is TGTGCCAGCAGCTTAAGCGGTGGGGTCACCGAGGAGCTGTTTTTT. Translated, it gives CASSLSGGVTEELFF. V is TRBV7-9 and J is TRBJ2-2; a possible D gene is TRBD2 (5 bases). Germline assignment: CDR1 SEHNR and CDR2 FQNEAQ (reference sequence). This CDR3 spans 15 amino acids.

This clonotype was found a few times. The J gene is TRBJ2-7, the V gene TRBV12-3 or TRBV12-4, with 12 bases aligning to TRBD1. There are 14 residues in the CDR3. The CDR3 loop reads CAGSWGQGAHEQYF. CDR3 coding DNA: TGTGCTGGCAGTTGGGGACAGGGGGCGCACGAGCAGTACTTC.

This clonotype was observed a handful of times. The chain combines TRBV29-1 with TRBJ2-3; D unclear. With the DNA end fitting TRBJ1-5 better, the J assignment may be wrong. This CDR3 contains 10 residues. CDR1 is SQVTM, CDR2 ANQGSEA, per germline. CDR3 bases: TGCAACGGTGGTAGAGATACGCAGCATTTT. This translates into CNGGRDTQHF.